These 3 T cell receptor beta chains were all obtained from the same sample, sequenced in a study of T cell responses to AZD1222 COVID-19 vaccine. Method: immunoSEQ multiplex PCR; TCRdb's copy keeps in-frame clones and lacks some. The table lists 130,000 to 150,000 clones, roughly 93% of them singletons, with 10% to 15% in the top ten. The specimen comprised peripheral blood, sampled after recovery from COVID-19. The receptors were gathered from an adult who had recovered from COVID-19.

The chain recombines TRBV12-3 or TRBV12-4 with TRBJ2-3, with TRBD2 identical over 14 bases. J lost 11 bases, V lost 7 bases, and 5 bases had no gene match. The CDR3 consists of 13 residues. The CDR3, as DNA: TGTGCCAGCAACCCGGGACTAGCGGGAGAGCAGTATTTT. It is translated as CASNPGLAGEQYF.

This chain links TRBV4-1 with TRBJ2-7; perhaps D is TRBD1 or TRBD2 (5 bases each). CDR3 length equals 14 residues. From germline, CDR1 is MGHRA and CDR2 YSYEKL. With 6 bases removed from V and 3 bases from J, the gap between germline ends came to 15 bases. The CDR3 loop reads CASSLRLGDYEQYF. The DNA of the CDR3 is TGCGCCAGCAGTTTGAGACTGGGGGACTACGAGCAGTACTTC.

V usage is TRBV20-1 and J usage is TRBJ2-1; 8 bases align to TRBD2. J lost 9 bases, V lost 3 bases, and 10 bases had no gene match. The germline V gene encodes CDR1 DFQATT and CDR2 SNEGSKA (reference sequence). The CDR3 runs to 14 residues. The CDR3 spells CSASASGGSLEQFF. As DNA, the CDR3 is TGCAGTGCTAGTGCGAGCGGGGGATCACTTGAGCAGTTCTTC.